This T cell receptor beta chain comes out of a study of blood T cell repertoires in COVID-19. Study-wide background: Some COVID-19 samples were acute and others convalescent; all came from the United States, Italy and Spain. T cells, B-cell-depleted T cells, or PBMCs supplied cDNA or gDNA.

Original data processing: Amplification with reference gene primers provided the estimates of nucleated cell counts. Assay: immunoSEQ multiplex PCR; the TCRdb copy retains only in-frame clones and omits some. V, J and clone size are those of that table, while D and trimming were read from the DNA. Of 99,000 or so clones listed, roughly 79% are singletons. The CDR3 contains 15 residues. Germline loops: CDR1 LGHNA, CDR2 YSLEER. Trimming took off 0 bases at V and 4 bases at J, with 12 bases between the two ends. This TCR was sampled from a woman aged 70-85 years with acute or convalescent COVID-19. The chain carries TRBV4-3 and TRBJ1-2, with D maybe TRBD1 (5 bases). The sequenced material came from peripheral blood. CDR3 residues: CASSQDSGEVYGYTF. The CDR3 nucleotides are TGCGCCAGCAGCCAAGATTCGGGGGAAGTCTATGGCTACACCTTC.